What follows are 26 T cell receptor beta chains derived from one specimen sequenced in a study of cytomegalovirus exposure and HLA in healthy donors. 13 Jbeta primers and 60 Vbeta primers were used for the PCR. The assay was immunoSEQ multiplex PCR, and TCRdb's table has in-frame clones only and misses some. The table shows roughly 160,000 clones, with 80% occurring only once. The sequencing input was PBMCs. The receptor set was obtained from a man aged 30 to 45 in good health and CMV-seronegative.

This sequence joins TRBV9 and TRBJ1-5; D uncertain. Trimming left V 2 bases short and J 4 bases short, with 13 bases between. CDR1 is SGDLS, CDR2 YYNGEE, per germline. The CDR3 covers 15 residues. The CDR3 spells CASSVSVGENQPQHF. CDR3 DNA sequence: TGTGCCAGCAGCGTTTCAGTCGGGGAGAATCAGCCCCAGCATTTT.

The V gene is TRBV5-1, the J gene TRBJ1-2; no reliable D call. The CDR3 is 14 residues long. The germline V gene has CDR1 SGHRS and CDR2 YFSETQ. Deletions cut 6 bases from V and 4 bases from J, with 16 bases between. The CDR3 is CASTPPALGYGYTF. Here the CDR3 DNA reads TGCGCCAGCACCCCGCCGGCACTAGGCTATGGCTACACCTTC.

In this sample, this clone turned up a few times. The J gene is TRBJ2-5, the V gene TRBV7-8, with 9 bases identical to TRBD1. The CDR3 runs to 15 residues. Germline CDR1 and CDR2: SGHVS and FQNEAQ. Germline trimming cut 5 bases from V and 4 bases from J; bases unmatched to any gene: 8. The CDR3 loop is CASSLAQGARETQYF. The CDR3 bases are TGTGCCAGCAGCCTCGCACAGGGGGCCCGAGAGACCCAGTACTTC.

The chain's CDR3 is CASSPPGFRGGRSSYEQYF. CDR3 sequence (DNA): TGTGCCAGCAGCCCTCCAGGGTTCCGGGGAGGGAGGAGCTCCTACGAGCAGTACTTC. The chain is built from TRBV11-1 and TRBJ2-7, with TRBD2 matching over 7 bases. CDR1 SGHAT and CDR2 FQDESV come from the germline V gene (reference sequence). CDR3 size: 19 residues. With V trimmed by 5 bases and J by 0 bases, 19 bases remained unmatched.

V usage is TRBV6-1 and J usage is TRBJ2-7; weak D call: TRBD2 (5 bases). The CDR3 is made up of 14 amino acids. V lost 7 bases and J 0 bases, leaving 13 bases between the germline ends. Germline CDR1 reads MNHNS; CDR2 reads SASEGT. Written as DNA, the CDR3 is TGTGCCAGCATCTGGACGGGGAGCTCCTACGAGCAGTACTTC. As protein: CASIWTGSSYEQYF.

The V gene is TRBV7-9, the J gene TRBJ1-1; 8 nucleotides line up with TRBD1. V lost 5 bases and J lost 3; bases outside the gene matches: 11. Germline values: CDR1 SEHNR, CDR2 FQNEAQ (reference sequence). The CDR3 contains 16 residues. This CDR3 is CASSPDRGIEDTEAFF. CDR3 DNA sequence: TGTGCCAGCAGCCCCGACAGGGGAATCGAGGACACTGAAGCTTTCTTT.

The chain is built from TRBV6-6 and TRBJ2-3; 8 bases are shared with TRBD1. This CDR3 has 15 amino acids. Trimming at V came to 1 base and at J to 2 bases, leaving 2 bases not matched to a gene. Looked up from germline, CDR1 is MNHNY and CDR2 is SVGAGI (reference sequence). The CDR3, as DNA: TGTGCCAGCAGTTACTGGGACAGGTCCACAGATACGCAGTATTTT. Translating it yields CASSYWDRSTDTQYF.

The genes are TRBV15 and TRBJ1-5, with 10 bases lining up with TRBD1. Per the germline V gene, CDR1 is LNHNV and CDR2 is YYDKDF (reference sequence). Unmatched junction bases numbered 3, after V lost 2 bases and J lost 5 bases. This CDR3 has 15 amino acids. CDR3 nucleotides: TGTGCCACCAGCAGATCTGGGACAGGGGATCAGCCCCAGCATTTT. This translates into CATSRSGTGDQPQHF.

This clone has a handful of counts. The chain recombines TRBV14 with TRBJ2-1, with no clear D. This CDR3 has 16 amino acids. Germline assignment: CDR1 SGHDN and CDR2 FVKESK. Trimming removed 0 bases from V and 0 bases from J, with 9 bases in between. This CDR3 is CASSQDKRSSYNEQFF. CDR3 bases: TGTGCCAGCAGCCAAGATAAAAGGAGCTCCTACAATGAGCAGTTCTTC.

Note on this clone: This CDR3 is also generated by other DNA sequences in the sample. The chain is built from TRBV30 and TRBJ1-1; D is unclear. CDR1 is GTSNPN, CDR2 SVGIG, per germline (reference sequence). The CDR3 has 14 amino acids. V was clipped by 1 base and J by 0 bases, with 9 bases between them. The CDR3 region has the DNA TGTGCCTGGAGTGGAGGGTTGATGAACACTGAAGCTTTCTTT. It specifies CAWSGGLMNTEAFF.

The J gene is TRBJ1-1, the V gene TRBV12-5, with TRBD1 matching 10 bases. Germline CDR1 reads LGHNT; CDR2 reads FRNRAP. The CDR3 sequence is 14 residues long. After removal of 1 base from V and 6 bases from J, the junction contained 2 bases not matched to a gene. DNA for the CDR3: TGTGCTAGTGGTTTGGGGGACAGGGGTCCTGAAGCTTTCTTT. Its translation is CASGLGDRGPEAFF.

This chain uses TRBV28 with TRBJ1-6; TRBD1 matches 7 bases. Germline CDR1 and CDR2: MDHEN and SYDVKM. The CDR3 has 16 amino acids. Unmatched junction bases numbered 7, after V lost 2 bases and J lost 6 bases. The CDR3 DNA reads as TGTGCCAGCAGTTTAGACAGGGATCCGACTAATTCACCCCTCCACTTT. It is translated as CASSLDRDPTNSPLHF.

The genes are TRBV28 and TRBJ2-7, with 7 bases fitting TRBD2. This CDR3 spans 13 amino acids. Trimming took 8 bases from V and 4 from J; bases not matched to a gene: 8. The germline gives CDR1 MDHEN, CDR2 SYDVKM. The CDR3 DNA reads TGTGCCAGCGGGGAGGGCACCTGGTACGAGCAGTACTTC. It is translated as CASGEGTWYEQYF. Based on the CDR3 plus reference TRBV28 and TRBJ2-7, the full variable domain is DVKVTQSSRYLVKRTGEKVFLECVQDMDHENMFWYRQDPGLGLRLIYFSYDVKMKEKGDIPEGYSVSREKKERFSLILESASTNQTSMYLCASGEGTWYEQYFGPGTRLTVT.

The genes are TRBV27 and TRBJ1-5; 8 nucleotides agree with TRBD1. Unmatched junction bases numbered 9, after V lost 8 bases and J lost 3 bases. Germline V gene lookup returns CDR1 MNHEY and CDR2 SMNVEV (reference sequence). The CDR3 covers 15 residues. Here the CDR3 reads CASSRSGGINQPQHF. Written as DNA, the CDR3 is TGTGCCAGCTCCAGGTCAGGGGGCATCAATCAGCCCCAGCATTTT.

This chain links TRBV7-9 with TRBJ2-1; D unclear. Trimming pared 1 base from V and 6 bases from J, leaving 16 bases between. Germline CDR1 reads SEHNR; CDR2 reads FQNEAQ (reference sequence). CDR3 length: 16 residues. The CDR3: CASSLDQVPPSNEQFF. CDR3 coding DNA: TGTGCCAGCAGCTTAGATCAGGTGCCTCCTTCCAATGAGCAGTTCTTC.

This clone occurred once. The chain recombines TRBV27 with TRBJ1-2, with D possibly being TRBD1 (5 bases). Germline assignment: CDR1 MNHEY and CDR2 SMNVEV (reference sequence). Between the trimmed V and J ends, which lost 0 bases and 3 bases, there was a span of 11 bases. CDR3 length: 15 residues. CDR3 region: CASSLSGGRDYGYTF. The CDR3 nucleotides read TGTGCCAGCAGTTTATCGGGGGGAAGGGACTATGGCTACACCTTC.

This chain uses TRBV10-1 with TRBJ2-7; TRBD2 aligns across 7 bases. Germline lookup yields CDR1 WNHNN and CDR2 SYGVQD (reference sequence). This CDR3 has 14 amino acids. The V segment lost 9 bases and the J segment 5 bases; nucleotides outside the gene matches: 13. CDR3 loop: CARLSGTTCDEQYF. The CDR3 bases are TGCGCCAGGCTTTCCGGGACTACCTGCGACGAGCAGTACTTC.

This chain joins TRBV7-9 and TRBJ2-5, with a possible D match to TRBD1 (6 bases). Deletions cut 4 bases from V and 5 bases from J, with 8 bases between. The CDR3 spans 12 residues. Germline CDR1 SEHNR, CDR2 FQNEAQ (reference sequence). For the CDR3, the DNA is TGTGCCAGCAGCTCAGGGGACGAGACCCAGTACTTC. This codes for CASSSGDETQYF.

This rearrangement joins TRBV5-1 to TRBJ2-7; 8 bases line up with TRBD1. The CDR3 length is 16 residues. Unmatched junction bases numbered 7, after V lost 2 bases and J lost 0 bases. Germline-derived CDR1 and CDR2 are SGHRS and YFSETQ. The CDR3 protein is CASSFPDRESSYEQYF. The CDR3 region has the DNA TGCGCCAGCAGCTTCCCGGACAGGGAAAGCTCCTACGAGCAGTACTTC.

The J gene is TRBJ1-1, the V gene TRBV7-7; 7 nucleotides line up with TRBD1. Trimming at V came to 5 bases and at J to 4 bases, leaving 10 bases not matched to a gene. The germline gives CDR1 SSHAT, CDR2 FNYEAQ (reference sequence). The CDR3 sequence is 15 residues long. In DNA form, the CDR3 reads TGTGCCAGCAGCCCCGTTAACAGGGGATCCACTGAAGCTTTCTTT. Amino acids: CASSPVNRGSTEAFF.

The chain combines TRBV30 with TRBJ1-2; D remains ambiguous. The CDR3 runs 11 residues. Per the germline V gene, CDR1 is GTSNPN and CDR2 is SVGIG (reference sequence). Trimming pared 5 bases from V and 5 bases from J, leaving 9 bases between. CDR3 in amino acids: CAWAGVYGYTF. The CDR3 DNA reads TGTGCCTGGGCCGGGGTATATGGCTACACCTTC.

Worth noting for this clone: At the DNA level, this CDR3 is encoded by other sequences in the same sample as well. The chain carries TRBV10-1 and TRBJ2-5, with TRBD1 matching 8 bases. Trimming at V came to 5 bases and at J to 5 bases, leaving 7 bases not matched to a gene. Germline loops: CDR1 WNHNN, CDR2 SYGVQD (reference sequence). The CDR3 length is 14 residues. As DNA, the CDR3 is TGCGCCAGCAGTCCTAGGACAGGGCAGGAGACCCAGTACTTC. Encoded protein: CASSPRTGQETQYF.

The rearrangement joins TRBV5-4 to TRBJ2-1, with 11 bases lining up with TRBD1. CDR1 and CDR2 from the germline V gene are SGHNT and YYREEE (reference sequence). The CDR3 loop spans 14 amino acids. The junction had 2 bases not matched to a gene; V was cut back by 0 bases and J by 9 bases. This CDR3 reads CASSLGTGGSEQFF. CDR3 DNA sequence: TGTGCCAGCAGCTTGGGGACAGGGGGCAGTGAGCAGTTCTTC.

This clone is a singleton in its sample. V and J are TRBV28 and TRBJ2-6, with TRBD2 matching 12 bases. V dropped 8 bases and J dropped 4; count of bases not matched to a gene: 18. The CDR3 loop spans 20 amino acids. Germline values: CDR1 MDHEN, CDR2 SYDVKM. Written as DNA, the CDR3 is TGTGCCAGCGGAGCCCATCTAGCGGGAGGGGAGTCGGGAGGGGCCAACGTCCTGACTTTC. Its protein is CASGAHLAGGESGGANVLTF.

The chain carries TRBV5-5 and TRBJ2-5; tentative D call: TRBD2 (6 bases). Germline CDR1 SGHKS, CDR2 YYEKEE (reference sequence). Trimming stripped 4 bases from V and 2 bases from J, with 15 bases between. CDR3 length equals 15 residues. Here the CDR3 DNA reads TGTGCCAGCAGCCCGAGGGACTTTTCGCAAGAGACCCAGTACTTC. This encodes CASSPRDFSQETQYF.

V and J are TRBV15 and TRBJ1-4; D is possibly TRBD1 (5 bases). Deletions cut 3 bases from V and 0 bases from J, with 8 bases between. Looked up from germline, CDR1 is LNHNV and CDR2 is YYDKDF (reference sequence). This CDR3 contains 15 residues. The CDR3 DNA follows: TGTGCCACCAGCAGCGAGACAGCAACTAATGAAAAACTGTTTTTT. It specifies CATSSETATNEKLFF.